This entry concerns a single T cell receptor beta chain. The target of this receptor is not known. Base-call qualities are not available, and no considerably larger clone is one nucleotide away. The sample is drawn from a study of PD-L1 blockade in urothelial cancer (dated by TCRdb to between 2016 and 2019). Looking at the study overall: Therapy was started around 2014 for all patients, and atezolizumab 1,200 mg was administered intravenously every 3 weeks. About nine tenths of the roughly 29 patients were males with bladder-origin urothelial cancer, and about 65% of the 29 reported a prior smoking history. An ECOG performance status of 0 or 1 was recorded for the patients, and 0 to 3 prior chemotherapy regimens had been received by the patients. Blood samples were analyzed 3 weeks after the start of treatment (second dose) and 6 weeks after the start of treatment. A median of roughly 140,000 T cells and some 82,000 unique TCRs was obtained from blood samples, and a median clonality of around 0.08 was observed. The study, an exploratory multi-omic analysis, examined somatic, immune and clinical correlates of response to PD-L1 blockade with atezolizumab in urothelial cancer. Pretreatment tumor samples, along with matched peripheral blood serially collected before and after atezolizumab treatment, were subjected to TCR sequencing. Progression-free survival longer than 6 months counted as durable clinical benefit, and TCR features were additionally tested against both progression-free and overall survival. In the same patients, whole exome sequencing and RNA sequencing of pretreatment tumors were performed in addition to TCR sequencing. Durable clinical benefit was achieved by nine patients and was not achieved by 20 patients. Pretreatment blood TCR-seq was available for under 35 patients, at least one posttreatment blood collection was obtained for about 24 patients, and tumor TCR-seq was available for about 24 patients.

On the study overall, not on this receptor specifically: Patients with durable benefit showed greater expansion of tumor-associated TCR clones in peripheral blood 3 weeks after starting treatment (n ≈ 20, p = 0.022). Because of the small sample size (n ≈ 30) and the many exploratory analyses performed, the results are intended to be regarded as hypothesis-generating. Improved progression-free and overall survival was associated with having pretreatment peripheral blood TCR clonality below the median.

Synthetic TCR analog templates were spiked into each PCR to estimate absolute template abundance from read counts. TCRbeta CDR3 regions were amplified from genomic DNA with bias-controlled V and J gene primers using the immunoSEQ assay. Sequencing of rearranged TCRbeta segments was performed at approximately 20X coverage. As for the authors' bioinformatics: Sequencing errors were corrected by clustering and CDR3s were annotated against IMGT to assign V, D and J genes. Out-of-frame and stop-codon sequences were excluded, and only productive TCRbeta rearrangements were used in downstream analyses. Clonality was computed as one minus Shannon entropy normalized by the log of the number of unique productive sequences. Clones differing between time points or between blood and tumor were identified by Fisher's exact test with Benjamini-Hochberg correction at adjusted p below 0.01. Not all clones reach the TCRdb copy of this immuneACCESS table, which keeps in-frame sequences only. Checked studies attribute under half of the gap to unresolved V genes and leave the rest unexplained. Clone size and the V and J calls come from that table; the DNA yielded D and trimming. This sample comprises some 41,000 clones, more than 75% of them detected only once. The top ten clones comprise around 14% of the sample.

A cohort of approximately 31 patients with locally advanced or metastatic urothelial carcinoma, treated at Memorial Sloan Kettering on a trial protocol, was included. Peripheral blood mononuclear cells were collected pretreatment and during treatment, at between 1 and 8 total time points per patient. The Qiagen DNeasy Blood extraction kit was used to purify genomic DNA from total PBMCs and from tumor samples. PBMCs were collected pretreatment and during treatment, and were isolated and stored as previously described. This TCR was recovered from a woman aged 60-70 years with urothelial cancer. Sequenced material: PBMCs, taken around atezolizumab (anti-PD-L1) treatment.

The sequence in DNA is TGTGCCAGCAGAGTTATACAGGGCAATGAGCAGTTCTTC. Its protein product is CASRVIQGNEQFF. The chain employs TRBV6-5 and TRBJ2-1; a tentative D match to TRBD1 spans 6 bases. The CDR3 has 13 amino acids, counting the end cysteine and phenylalanine. This entry keeps only the CDR3 DNA: 39 bases, framed from base 1. From the germline V gene, CDR1 is MNHEY and CDR2 is SVGAGI. V is reduced by 6 bases and J by 6 bases, leaving a spacing of 12 bases between them.